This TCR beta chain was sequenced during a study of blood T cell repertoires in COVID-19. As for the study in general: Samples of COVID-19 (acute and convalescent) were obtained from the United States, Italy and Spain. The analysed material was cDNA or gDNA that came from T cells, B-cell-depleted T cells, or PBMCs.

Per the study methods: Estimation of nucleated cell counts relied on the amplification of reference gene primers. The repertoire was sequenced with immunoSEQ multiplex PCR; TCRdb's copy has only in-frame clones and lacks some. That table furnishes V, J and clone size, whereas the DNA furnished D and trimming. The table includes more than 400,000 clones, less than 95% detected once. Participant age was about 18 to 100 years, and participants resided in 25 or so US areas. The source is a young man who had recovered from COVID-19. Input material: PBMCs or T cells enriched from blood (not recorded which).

The CDR3 loop reads CASRQATNTDTQYF. In DNA, the CDR3 is TGTGCCAGTAGGCAGGCAACAAACACAGATACGCAGTATTTT. V is TRBV19 and J is TRBJ2-3; D uncertain. The CDR3 sequence is 14 residues long. Trimming pared 6 bases from V and 2 bases from J, leaving 12 bases between. Looked up from germline, CDR1 is LNHDA and CDR2 is SQIVND (reference sequence).